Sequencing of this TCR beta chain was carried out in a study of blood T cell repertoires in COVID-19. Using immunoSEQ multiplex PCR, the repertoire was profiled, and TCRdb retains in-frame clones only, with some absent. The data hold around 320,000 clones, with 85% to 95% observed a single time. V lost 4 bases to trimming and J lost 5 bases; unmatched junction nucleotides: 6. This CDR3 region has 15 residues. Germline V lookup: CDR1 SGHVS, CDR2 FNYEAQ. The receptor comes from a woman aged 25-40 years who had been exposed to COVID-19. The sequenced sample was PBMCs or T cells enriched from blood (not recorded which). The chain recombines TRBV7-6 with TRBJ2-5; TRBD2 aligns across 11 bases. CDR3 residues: CASSSTSGGGETQYF. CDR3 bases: TGTGCCAGCAGCTCCACTAGCGGGGGAGGTGAGACCCAGTACTTC.